These 26 T cell receptor beta chains share one sample of origin, sequenced in a study of vaccination effects on CD4 cells after COVID-19. Here immunoSEQ multiplex PCR was the method, and the copy in TCRdb shows in-frame clones only, minus some. The sample yields roughly 51,000 clones, 65% to 75% seen once. Around day 10 of culture, CD4+ T cells were separated out. PCR showed that the person got SARS-CoV-2 infection at some point between March and December 2020. It was two doses of either the BNT162b2 or mRNA-1273 vaccine that participants received. No antigen has been identified for these receptors. The starting material was CD4+ T cells from PBMCs cultured without peptide, obtained after COVID-19 vaccination. The receptors derive from a human donor who had a prior SARS-CoV-2 infection.

CDR3 sequence (DNA): TGTGCCAGCAGCTTATGGAGCGGGAGCGGGGCCAACGTCCTGACTTTC. As protein: CASSLWSGSGANVLTF. The chain uses TRBV7-6 and TRBJ2-6; TRBD2 matches at 8 bases. This CDR3 is built from 16 residues. V gave up 2 bases and J gave up 4 bases; unmatched junction bases: 4. Germline V lookup: CDR1 SGHVS, CDR2 FNYEAQ.

The chain carries TRBV11-2 and TRBJ2-1, with a weak D call TRBD2 (5 bases). The germline V and J ends were trimmed by 4 bases and 5 bases, with 15 bases remaining between them. The CDR3 consists of 15 residues. The germline gives CDR1 SGHAT, CDR2 FQNNGV. CDR3: CASSSPSLGDNEQFF. The CDR3 DNA follows: TGTGCCAGCAGCTCGCCTTCCCTCGGGGACAATGAGCAGTTCTTC. The variable domain in full, with the rest retrieved from reference TRBV11-2 and TRBJ2-1, is EAGVAQSPRYKIIEKRQSVAFWCNPISGHATLYWYQQILGQGPKLLIQFQNNGVVDDSQLPKDRFSAERLKGVDSTLKIQPAKLEDSAVYLCASSSPSLGDNEQFFGPGTRLTVL.

This clone was seen a handful of times. Here the CDR3 DNA reads TGTGCCAGCAGCCAAGGGCCTCAAACGAGCTCCTACGAGCAGTACTTC. Encoded protein: CASSQGPQTSSYEQYF. The V and J genes are TRBV4-2 and TRBJ2-7; unclear D gene. V lost 1 base to trimming and J lost 0 bases, with 13 bases between them. Looked up from germline, CDR1 is LGHNA and CDR2 is YNFKEQ. CDR3 length: 16 amino acids.

The gene calls are TRBV7-2 and TRBJ2-5; TRBD2 is a possible D gene (6 bases). Germline CDR1 SGHTA, CDR2 FQGNSA. The CDR3 covers 15 residues. Trimming left V 4 bases short and J 1 base short, with 13 bases between. The CDR3: CASSYSGTLQETQYF. The CDR3 coding sequence is TGTGCCAGCAGCTACTCCGGGACTCTCCAAGAGACCCAGTACTTC.

The chain employs TRBV5-4 and TRBJ1-2; 9 bases agree with TRBD1. The V and J ends lost 4 bases and 8 bases, in that order; junction bases with no gene match: 15. This CDR3 is built from 16 residues. Germline values: CDR1 SGHNT, CDR2 YYREEE (reference sequence). CDR3 sequence (DNA): TGTGCCAGCAGCCTTGACCTAAGGGACAGGGATCAAGGCTACACCTTC. Its translation: CASSLDLRDRDQGYTF.

The chain recombines TRBV11-3 with TRBJ2-7, with D possibly called TRBD1 or TRBD2 (5 bases each). V gave up 2 bases and J gave up 4 bases, with 12 bases separating them. This CDR3 has 14 amino acids. CDR1 and CDR2 (germline): SGHNT, YENEEA. The CDR3 coding sequence is TGTGCCAGCAGCTTACGGGGCGGAAATTACGAGCAGTACTTC. Translated, it gives CASSLRGGNYEQYF.

The chain uses TRBV18 and TRBJ2-2, with no clear D. The germline gives CDR1 KGHSH, CDR2 LQKENI. There are 18 residues in the CDR3. V shed 3 bases and J shed 6 bases, with 23 bases lying between them. In nucleotides, the CDR3 is TGTGCCAGCTCACCCCTTTCTCGGGCCTTTAGGCCCCCCGGGGAGCTGTTTTTT. It encodes CASSPLSRAFRPPGELFF.

The chain has TRBV7-9 and TRBJ2-3; TRBD2 is a possible D gene (6 bases). V lost 4 bases, J lost 4 bases, and 12 bases lay in between. This CDR3 has 14 amino acids. Germline values: CDR1 SEHNR, CDR2 FQNEAQ (reference sequence). CDR3 coding DNA: TGTGCCAGCAGCTGGACTATCCATTCAGATACGCAGTATTTT. It codes for CASSWTIHSDTQYF.

The V and J genes are TRBV2 and TRBJ1-1; the D is unclear. CDR3 length: 15 residues. Trimming removed 7 bases from V and 1 base from J, with 16 bases in between. CDR1 and CDR2 (germline): SNHLY, FYNNEI. Here the CDR3 reads CASKYQARSNTEAFF. The CDR3 nucleotides read TGTGCCAGCAAGTATCAAGCTCGCTCGAACACTGAAGCTTTCTTT. Supplemented by reference TRBV2 and TRBJ1-1, the full variable domain reads EPEVTQTPSHQVTQMGQEVILRCVPISNHLYFYWYRQILGQKVEFLVSFYNNEISEKSEIFDDQFSVERPDGSNFTLKIRSTKLEDSAMYFCASKYQARSNTEAFFGQGTRLTVV.

This clone was observed a single time. The chain recombines TRBV9 with TRBJ2-5, with TRBD1 identical over 9 bases. The CDR3 covers 14 residues. V shed 3 bases, J shed 5 bases, and the junction held 5 bases outside the gene matches. Germline lookup yields CDR1 SGDLS and CDR2 YYNGEE. CDR3 DNA sequence: TGTGCCAGCAGCGACCTAACAGGGGGCGAGACCCAGTACTTC. It yields the protein CASSDLTGGETQYF.

The chain links TRBV9 to TRBJ2-7, with TRBD2 matching over 14 bases. V lost 3 bases, J lost 3 bases, and 8 bases stayed unmatched. The CDR3 is 17 amino acids. CDR1 and CDR2 from the germline V gene are SGDLS and YYNGEE. This CDR3 is CASSAVPGLAGDYEQYF. CDR3 nucleotide sequence: TGTGCCAGCAGCGCGGTACCGGGACTAGCGGGAGACTACGAGCAGTACTTC.

This chain joins TRBV5-1 and TRBJ2-5, with D tentatively TRBD1 or TRBD2 (5 bases each). From germline, CDR1 is SGHRS and CDR2 YFSETQ. V lost 5 bases and J lost 2, with 13 bases in between. The CDR3 has 14 residues. CDR3 sequence reads: CASRPGTLQETQYF. CDR3 nucleotide sequence: TGCGCCAGCAGGCCCGGGACGCTTCAAGAGACCCAGTACTTC.

This clone has only a few counts. V and J are TRBV5-8 and TRBJ1-5; D call uncertain. Germline CDR1 reads SGHTS; CDR2 reads YDEGEE. The CDR3 extends over 12 amino acids. V gave up 1 base and J gave up 6 bases, with 5 bases separating them. The CDR3 region is CASSLLGQPQHF. CDR3 coding DNA: TGTGCCAGCAGCTTGTTGGGTCAGCCCCAGCATTTT.

V usage is TRBV6-5 and J usage is TRBJ2-1; D uncertain. Trimming removed 7 bases at V and 0 bases at J, with 13 bases between. Germline V gene sequence: CDR1 MNHEY, CDR2 SVGAGI. The CDR3 has 15 amino acids. CDR3 in DNA: TGTGCCAGCAAAAATAGGGTACGCTCCTACAATGAGCAGTTCTTC. Protein sequence: CASKNRVRSYNEQFF.

The gene calls are TRBV11-3 and TRBJ1-4, with D possibly being TRBD1 (6 bases). Germline CDR1 and CDR2: SGHNT and YENEEA. This CDR3 spans 15 amino acids. V lost 4 bases and J lost 7, with 16 bases in between. The CDR3 coding sequence is TGTGCCAGCAGCTCCTTTCGGGGGGCGGGTGAAAAACTGTTTTTT. It codes for CASSSFRGAGEKLFF. The variable domain in full, completed from reference TRBV11-3 and TRBJ1-4, reads EAGVVQSPRYKIIEKKQPVAFWCNPISGHNTLYWYLQNLGQGPELLIRYENEEAVDDSQLPKDRFSAERLKGVDSTLKIQPAELGDSAVYLCASSSFRGAGEKLFFGSGTQLSVL.

The chain links TRBV5-6 to TRBJ2-3; D is tentatively TRBD1 or TRBD2 (7 bases each). Looked up from germline, CDR1 is SGHDT and CDR2 is YYEEEE. CDR3 length: 15 amino acids. Between the trimmed V and J ends, which lost 0 bases and 3 bases, there was a span of 11 bases. The CDR3 is CASSLVRGGTDTQYF. The CDR3 DNA reads as TGTGCCAGCAGCTTGGTCAGGGGGGGGACAGATACGCAGTATTTT.

The sample holds a few counts of this clone. This chain uses TRBV5-1 with TRBJ2-3; 13 positions agree with TRBD2. Germline CDR1 SGHRS, CDR2 YFSETQ. J was trimmed by 5 bases and V by 3 bases; bases with no gene match: 6. The CDR3 loop spans 16 amino acids. DNA for the CDR3: TGCGCCAGCAGCTCAACTAGCGGGGGGGCCTTAGATACGCAGTATTTT. It translates to CASSSTSGGALDTQYF.

The chain employs TRBV18 and TRBJ1-5, with 12 bases matching TRBD1. Germline CDR1 KGHSH, CDR2 LQKENI. The CDR3 runs 15 residues. V dropped 2 bases and J dropped 5; count of bases not matched to a gene: 1. The CDR3 region has the DNA TGTGCCAGCTCACCAGGGACAGGGGGCGATCAGCCCCAGCATTTT. Its translation: CASSPGTGGDQPQHF.

This CDR3 reads CASRAPGSLNTEAFF. CDR3 bases: TGTGCCAGCAGGGCCCCCGGCAGTCTGAACACTGAAGCTTTCTTT. The chain employs TRBV6-5 and TRBJ1-1; D gene ambiguous. CDR3 length: 15 amino acids. The V end lost 6 bases, the J end lost 0 bases, and 14 bases lay between the germline ends. Germline-derived CDR1 and CDR2 are MNHEY and SVGAGI.

The gene calls are TRBV19 and TRBJ2-1; D not resolved. CDR1 and CDR2 from the germline V gene are LNHDA and SQIVND (reference sequence). The CDR3 loop spans 13 amino acids. The V gene lost 7 bases and the J gene lost 2 bases, with 9 bases spanning the gap. The CDR3 bases are TGTGCCAGTAAGGATGGGCCCTACAATGAGCAGTTCTTC. Translated, it gives CASKDGPYNEQFF. The full variable domain, with the rest looked up from reference TRBV19 and TRBJ2-1, is DGGITQSPKYLFRKEGQNVTLSCEQNLNHDAMYWYRQDPGQGLRLIYYSQIVNDFQKGDIAEGYSVSREKKESFPLTVTSAQKNPTAFYLCASKDGPYNEQFFGPGTRLTVL.

This clone was seen a few times. V gene TRBV15 combines with J gene TRBJ1-2; 8 nucleotides line up with TRBD1. V lost 4 bases to trimming and J lost 4 bases; unmatched junction nucleotides: 5. CDR1 is LNHNV, CDR2 YYDKDF, per germline (reference sequence). The CDR3 totals 14 residues. DNA for the CDR3: TGTGCCACCAGCATAGGACAGGGAGGCTATGGCTACACCTTC. Translated, it gives CATSIGQGGYGYTF. The full variable domain, completed using reference TRBV15 and TRBJ1-2, is DAMVIQNPRYQVTQFGKPVTLSCSQTLNHNVMYWYQQKSSQAPKLLFHYYDKDFNNEADTPDNFQSRRPNTSFCFLDIRSPGLGDTAMYLCATSIGQGGYGYTFGSGTRLTVV.

The chain is built from TRBV19 and TRBJ1-2, with D possibly matching TRBD1 (5 bases). V lost 1 base, J lost 4 bases, and 13 bases lay in between. Germline V gene data show CDR1 as LNHDA and CDR2 as SQIVND (reference sequence). This CDR3 spans 15 amino acids. The CDR3 is CASSIAGRGGYGYTF. The CDR3 DNA reads as TGTGCCAGTAGTATAGCAGGGAGGGGTGGCTATGGCTACACCTTC. Full variable domain (outside the CDR3, taken from reference TRBV19 and TRBJ1-2): DGGITQSPKYLFRKEGQNVTLSCEQNLNHDAMYWYRQDPGQGLRLIYYSQIVNDFQKGDIAEGYSVSREKKESFPLTVTSAQKNPTAFYLCASSIAGRGGYGYTFGSGTRLTVV.

V usage is TRBV6-5 and J usage is TRBJ1-3, with 7 nucleotides matching TRBD1. Germline V lookup: CDR1 MNHEY, CDR2 SVGAGI. Trimming took 4 bases from V and 2 from J; bases not matched to a gene: 2. The length of the CDR3 is 14 residues. The CDR3, as DNA: TGTGCCAGCAGTTCTACAGGGGCTGGAAACACCATATATTTT. Its protein product is CASSSTGAGNTIYF.

The chain combines TRBV7-2 with TRBJ1-2; a weak D match, TRBD1 (5 bases). CDR3 length: 15 residues. The V end lost 1 base, the J end lost 2 bases, and 11 bases lay between the germline ends. Looked up from germline, CDR1 is SGHTA and CDR2 is FQGNSA. The DNA of the CDR3 is TGTGCCAGCAGCTTAGGTTCAGGGCCCAACTATGGCTACACCTTC. Amino acids: CASSLGSGPNYGYTF.

V is TRBV11-2 and J is TRBJ2-5; the D gene could be TRBD1 or TRBD2 (5 bases each). The CDR3 contains 16 residues. Germline CDR1 is SGHAT and CDR2 is FQNNGV. The V end was cut by 5 bases, the J end by 5 bases, with 21 bases between. The CDR3 region has the DNA TGTGCCAGCAGCCTGCGACCTGGGGGATTCGGGGAGACCCAGTACTTC. It specifies CASSLRPGGFGETQYF. Combining the CDR3 with reference TRBV11-2 and TRBJ2-5 gives the whole variable domain EAGVAQSPRYKIIEKRQSVAFWCNPISGHATLYWYQQILGQGPKLLIQFQNNGVVDDSQLPKDRFSAERLKGVDSTLKIQPAKLEDSAVYLCASSLRPGGFGETQYFGPGTRLLVL.

This rearrangement joins TRBV23-1 to TRBJ1-4; D unclear. TRBV23-1 is an ORF for which the function is uncertain. The V gene lost 8 bases and the J gene lost 7 bases, with 23 bases spanning the gap. This CDR3 has 16 amino acids. The CDR3 bases are TGCGCCAGCGGTCCCACTATCGGTGGGAATGGTGAAAAACTGTTTTTT. Its protein product is CASGPTIGGNGEKLFF.